The clone carrying this T cell receptor beta chain was counted ten times or more. Its antigen is not known. The record originates from a study of regulatory T cells in long-lasting Graves disease. Germline V gene sequence: CDR1 SGHRS, CDR2 YFSETQ. V lost 3 bases and J 0 bases, leaving 9 bases between the germline ends. The CDR3 contains 14 residues. Construction of TCR beta libraries relied on iRepertoire HTBI primers and on Arm-PCR targeting CDR3 regions. TCRdb called the multiplex PCR reads again in MiXCR, with one record for every CDR3 protein. The repertoire holds hundreds of thousands of distinct CDR3 sequences, with roughly a sixth as singletons. Time point specified: newly diagnosed GD, antithyroid drugs for less than 3 months. RNA from PBMCs was the source of the TCR library. Patients all came to the study from an endocrinology department in Xi'an, China. A roughly 9-milliliter sample of peripheral blood was drawn into EDTA tubes.

General study findings and limits: Limited sample numbers may have lowered accuracy. Persistent disease was characterized by preferential usage of TRBV28, TRBJ1-2 and TRBJ2-5.

Sequencing used peripheral blood mononuclear cells (PBMCs), obtained at new diagnosis, from a patient treated with antithyroid drugs. The source is a female donor with Graves disease. This chain joins TRBV5-1 and TRBJ1-1; the D is unclear. CDR3 DNA: TGCGCCAGCAGCTCCCGACGGATGAACACTGAAGCTTTCTTT. Protein: CASSSRRMNTEAFF. Full variable domain (remainder filled in from reference TRBV5-1 and TRBJ1-1): KAGVTQTPRYLIKTRGQQVTLSCSPISGHRSVSWYQQTPGQGLQFLFEYFSETQRNKGNFPGRFSGRQFSNSRSEMNVSTLELGDSALYLCASSSRRMNTEAFFGQGTRLTVV.